This TCR beta chain was sequenced during a study of regulatory T cells in long-lasting Graves disease. Study details: Those with persistent Graves' disease had received antithyroid drugs for over 5 years with positive TSH receptor antibodies. Findings and limits, study-wide: Persistent patients shared more public clonotypes (under 3,000) than newly diagnosed patients (966). The work looked only at peripheral blood and did not look at thyroid tissue.

The sample's time point: persistent/refractory GD, antithyroid drugs over 5 years with positive TRAb. Scientists built the TCR library using RNA that was extracted from PBMCs. Worth noting for this clonotype: Its specificity is not known.

Library construction for TCR beta used iRepertoire HTBI primers and Arm-PCR of CDR3 regions. TCRdb re-analysed the multiplex PCR reads in MiXCR, keeping a single row per CDR3 protein. The data show around 500,000 distinct CDR3 sequences, roughly 20% seen once. The sample in question was peripheral blood mononuclear cells (PBMCs), obtained when the disease was refractory, from a patient treated with antithyroid drugs. This clonotype was sampled from a female donor with Graves disease.

Here the CDR3 DNA reads TGTGCCAGCAGTGAAGCCCCCACCACCTACAATGAGCAGTTCTTC. This codes for CASSEAPTTYNEQFF. J is TRBJ2-5 and V is TRBV6-1; no reliable D call. The DNA matches TRBJ2-1 better at its end, which makes the J call doubtful. Germline V gives CDR1 MNHNS, CDR2 SASEGT. This CDR3 is 15 amino acids long.